This section outlines one T cell receptor beta chain sequence together with its context. The same CDR3 arises from other DNA sequences in this sample as well. This specimen comes from a study of beta chain features in type 1 diabetes. Expressed TCRB transcripts were sequenced after all isolated RNA was converted to cDNA. Method: immunoSEQ multiplex PCR; TCRdb's copy keeps in-frame clones and lacks some. The repertoire holds 150,000 to 190,000 clones, with 7.5% to 10% as singletons. This CDR3 is built from 15 residues. Looked up from germline, CDR1 is SGHRS and CDR2 is YFSETQ. After removal of 2 bases from V and 5 bases from J, the junction contained 6 bases not matched to a gene.

V usage is TRBV5-1 and J usage is TRBJ2-3; TRBD2 matches at 9 bases. Sequenced sample: central memory CD4+ T cells from blood. The receptor's source is a man aged 18 to 30 in good health. CDR3 loop: CASSLDSGGLDTQYF. CDR3 in DNA: TGCGCCAGCAGCTTAGATAGCGGGGGTTTAGATACGCAGTATTTT.